What follows are 26 T cell receptor beta chains derived from one specimen sequenced in a study of blood T cell repertoires in COVID-19. The method was immunoSEQ multiplex PCR; TCRdb's version includes in-frame clones alone and lacks a portion of them. The sample includes roughly 200,000 clones, nearly 90% of them seen just once. Sequencing used peripheral blood. These receptors all come from a woman aged 18-35 years who had recovered from COVID-19.

This clone came up once. The chain uses TRBV27 and TRBJ2-4; D is perhaps TRBD2 (7 bases). The germline gives CDR1 MNHEY, CDR2 SMNVEV (reference sequence). V lost 9 bases and J lost 4, with 22 bases in between. This CDR3 is built from 16 residues. This chain's CDR3 is CARGGFEGHRKNIQYF. DNA for the CDR3: TGTGCCAGGGGGGGGTTCGAGGGACACCGAAAAAACATTCAGTACTTC.

This chain connects TRBV5-5 to TRBJ2-7; 10 bases are a match to TRBD1. CDR3 length: 18 residues. Germline assignment: CDR1 SGHKS and CDR2 YYEKEE (reference sequence). V gave up 4 bases and J gave up 7 bases; unmatched junction bases: 20. CDR3 sequence (DNA): TGTGCCAGCAGCACTTCCTTAGTGTCTTTCGGGACAGGGGATGAGCAGTACTTC. This sequence encodes CASSTSLVSFGTGDEQYF.

The gene calls are TRBV7-9 and TRBJ1-2, with unresolved D. CDR1 is SEHNR and CDR2 is FQNEAQ in the germline V gene (reference sequence). The CDR3 covers 12 residues. V was trimmed by 3 bases and J by 8 bases, leaving 10 bases between them. Here the CDR3 DNA reads TGTGCCAGCAGCTTTGAGGCATCGGGCTACACCTTC. Translating it yields CASSFEASGYTF.

CDR3 sequence reads: CASSLDEGAGANVLTF. CDR3 in DNA: TGTGCCAGCAGCTTGGACGAGGGGGCTGGGGCCAACGTCCTGACTTTC. The chain is built from TRBV5-8 and TRBJ2-6; the D gene is possibly TRBD1 (6 bases). Germline V CDR1 and CDR2: SGHTS, YDEGEE. This CDR3 contains 16 residues. V was cut by 0 bases and J by 2 bases, with 9 bases left in between.

This chain links TRBV30 with TRBJ1-3; 7 bases line up with TRBD1. The germline CDR1 and CDR2 sequences are GTSNPN and SVGIG (reference sequence). The J segment lost 2 bases and the V segment lost 7 bases, leaving 5 bases of the junction unmatched. The CDR3 consists of 13 residues. The CDR3 bases are TGTGCCTACAGGGGATATGCTGGAAACACCATATATTTT. Translated, it gives CAYRGYAGNTIYF.

V is TRBV6-1 and J is TRBJ2-1, with D hard to call. Germline V CDR1 and CDR2: MNHNS, SASEGT. The length of the CDR3 is 13 residues. Trimming shortened V by 3 bases and J by 3 bases, and 6 bases separated the two germline ends. CDR3 region: CASSEVSYNEQFF. The CDR3 DNA reads as TGTGCCAGCAGTGAGGTCAGCTACAATGAGCAGTTCTTC.

The chain links TRBV19 to TRBJ2-7, with 15 positions matching TRBD2. The CDR3 is 14 amino acids. CDR1 and CDR2 (germline): LNHDA, SQIVND (reference sequence). V dropped 7 bases and J dropped 6; count of bases not matched to a gene: 4. The CDR3 nucleotides are TGTGCCAGTACCGGGACTAGCGGGAGGCGCGAGCAGTACTTC. Protein product: CASTGTSGRREQYF.

CDR3 region: CASSTGQGLQETQYF. Written as DNA, the CDR3 is TGTGCCAGCAGCACCGGACAGGGCCTCCAAGAGACCCAGTACTTC. J is TRBJ2-5 and V is TRBV5-6; 8 nucleotides agree with TRBD1. This CDR3 region has 15 residues. Germline CDR1 SGHDT, CDR2 YYEEEE. The trim removed 4 bases at V and 1 base at J, leaving 6 bases unmatched.

V gene TRBV9 combines with J gene TRBJ1-4; D perhaps matches TRBD1 (6 bases). V lost 3 bases, J lost 3 bases, and 12 bases lay in between. This CDR3 has 15 amino acids. The germline CDR1 and CDR2 sequences are SGDLS and YYNGEE. CDR3 region: CASSAQDRANEKLFF. Here the CDR3 DNA reads TGTGCCAGCAGCGCCCAGGACAGAGCTAATGAAAAACTGTTTTTT.

V usage is TRBV4-2 and J usage is TRBJ2-1; D is perhaps TRBD2 (6 bases). V gave up 0 bases and J gave up 2 bases, with 29 bases separating them. Germline V gives CDR1 LGHNA, CDR2 YNFKEQ. The length of the CDR3 is 22 residues. The CDR3, as DNA: TGTGCCAGCAGCCAAGATGGGGATGGAGGGTTTAGTGTCAGGCCTACCTACAATGAGCAGTTCTTC. Protein sequence: CASSQDGDGGFSVRPTYNEQFF.

This sequence joins TRBV7-2 and TRBJ2-7, with TRBD1 identical over 9 bases. The CDR3 spans 15 residues. CDR1 and CDR2 from the germline V gene are SGHTA and FQGNSA. V trimming: 2 bases; J trimming: 7 bases; junction bases outside the gene matches: 9. CDR3 residues: CASSLTRDRDQEQYF. The CDR3 nucleotides read TGTGCCAGCAGCTTAACCCGGGACAGGGATCAGGAGCAGTACTTC.

Points on this clone: The junction departs from the called germline gene at one end, perhaps through a read error. The rearrangement links TRBV6-5 to TRBJ2-5, with D possibly matching TRBD2 (6 bases). Germline CDR1 is MNHEY and CDR2 is SVGAGI. CDR3 size: 14 residues. The CDR3 loop reads CATLTRDRREPIDF. CDR3 coding DNA: TGTGCCACCCTTACCCGGGACCGGAGGGAACCCATAGACTTC.

This chain joins TRBV29-1 and TRBJ2-3; TRBD2 aligns across 7 bases. Losses at the gene ends were 7 bases for V and 2 bases for J; bases not matched to a gene: 6. Germline V lookup: CDR1 SQVTM, CDR2 ANQGSEA. This CDR3 spans 13 amino acids. The CDR3 here is CSGWGLLTDTQYF. The CDR3 DNA sequence: TGCAGCGGCTGGGGACTACTCACAGATACGCAGTATTTT.

The chain combines TRBV27 with TRBJ1-2; weak D call: TRBD1 (6 bases). Per the germline V gene, CDR1 is MNHEY and CDR2 is SMNVEV (reference sequence). V gave up 6 bases and J gave up 8 bases, with 13 bases separating them. This CDR3 spans 12 amino acids. Written as DNA, the CDR3 is TGTGCCAGCAGGAGGGGGGGTAGAGGCTACACCTTC. Its translation: CASRRGGRGYTF.

This chain connects TRBV29-1 to TRBJ2-5; 14 bases are a match to TRBD2. The CDR3 has 14 residues. Germline CDR1 is SQVTM and CDR2 is ANQGSEA. V was pared by 3 bases and J by 4 bases, with 1 base of the junction left unmatched. CDR3 amino acids: CSVEGTSGRETQYF. CDR3 DNA sequence: TGCAGCGTTGAGGGGACTAGCGGGAGAGAGACCCAGTACTTC.

The V and J genes are TRBV7-2 and TRBJ1-5; D possibly corresponds to TRBD1 (6 bases). The CDR3 contains 13 residues. CDR1 and CDR2 from the germline V gene are SGHTA and FQGNSA. V lost 4 bases and J 3 bases, leaving 7 bases between the germline ends. The chain's CDR3 is CASSYRVNQPQHF. CDR3 DNA: TGTGCCAGCAGCTACAGGGTCAATCAGCCCCAGCATTTT. The variable domain in full, completed from reference TRBV7-2 and TRBJ1-5, reads GAGVSQSPSNKVTEKGKDVELRCDPISGHTALYWYRQSLGQGLEFLIYFQGNSAPDKSGLPSDRFSAERTGGSVSTLTIQRTQQEDSAVYLCASSYRVNQPQHFGDGTRLSIL.

This sequence joins TRBV7-9 and TRBJ2-7; a possible D gene is TRBD1 (6 bases). From germline, CDR1 is SEHNR and CDR2 FQNEAQ (reference sequence). The CDR3 sequence is 12 residues long. V was pared by 5 bases and J by 9 bases, with 14 bases between. The CDR3 coding sequence is TGTGCCAGCAGCCCTTGGACAGAGCTGCAGTACTTC. Amino acid sequence: CASSPWTELQYF.

The chain recombines TRBV6-5 with TRBJ2-7, with TRBD2 matching over 11 bases. With 7 bases clipped from V and 2 bases from J, the junction kept 7 bases outside the gene matches. From germline, CDR1 is MNHEY and CDR2 SVGAGI. The CDR3 has 15 residues. The chain's CDR3 is CASTSGLAATYEQYF. CDR3 coding DNA: TGTGCCAGCACGTCGGGACTAGCGGCAACCTACGAGCAGTACTTC.

The V gene is TRBV7-2, the J gene TRBJ2-3; a possible D gene is TRBD2 (6 bases). The germline V gene has CDR1 SGHTA and CDR2 FQGNSA. The V gene lost 5 bases and the J gene lost 5 bases, with 8 bases spanning the gap. This CDR3 is built from 12 residues. Written as DNA, the CDR3 is TGTGCCAGCAGCGTGGAGGGAGATACGCAGTATTTT. Translated, it gives CASSVEGDTQYF. Complete variable domain (other parts from reference TRBV7-2 and TRBJ2-3): GAGVSQSPSNKVTEKGKDVELRCDPISGHTALYWYRQSLGQGLEFLIYFQGNSAPDKSGLPSDRFSAERTGGSVSTLTIQRTQQEDSAVYLCASSVEGDTQYFGPGTRLTVL.

This chain uses TRBV19 with TRBJ2-7, with 8 bases aligning to TRBD2. Germline V CDR1 and CDR2: LNHDA, SQIVND (reference sequence). This CDR3 has 13 residues. V gave up 6 bases and J gave up 4 bases; unmatched junction bases: 5. CDR3 in amino acids: CASRSGGRYEQYF. In DNA form, the CDR3 reads TGTGCCAGTAGGTCGGGAGGGAGGTACGAGCAGTACTTC.

The V gene is TRBV29-1, the J gene TRBJ2-7, with D possibly being TRBD2 (6 bases). V lost 2 bases, J lost 2 bases, and 13 bases lay in between. Germline assignment: CDR1 SQVTM and CDR2 ANQGSEA. CDR3 size: 14 residues. The CDR3 DNA follows: TGCAGCGTTGAATCATCTAGCGTCACCTACGAGCAGTACTTC. As protein: CSVESSSVTYEQYF.

The genes are TRBV19 and TRBJ2-1, with 8 bases that match TRBD2. The germline V gene encodes CDR1 LNHDA and CDR2 SQIVND (reference sequence). The CDR3 consists of 16 residues. After removal of 0 bases from V and 1 base from J, the junction contained 2 bases not matched to a gene. The CDR3 DNA reads TGTGCCAGTAGTATAGATACGGGGGGGTCCTACAATGAGCAGTTCTTC. Translated: CASSIDTGGSYNEQFF.

The CDR3 region is CASSWGLAGVPYEQYF. The CDR3 nucleotides are TGTGCCAGCAGCTGGGGACTAGCGGGAGTTCCCTACGAGCAGTACTTC. The chain employs TRBV11-2 and TRBJ2-7; 14 nucleotides match TRBD2. This CDR3 has 16 amino acids. Trimming took 4 bases from V and 2 from J; bases not matched to a gene: 4. Germline CDR1 SGHAT, CDR2 FQNNGV.

The chain links TRBV7-8 to TRBJ2-5, with D possibly matching TRBD1 (6 bases). The CDR3 has 17 residues. In germline, CDR1 is SGHVS, CDR2 FQNEAQ. Trimming took off 1 base at V and 5 bases at J, with 20 bases between the two ends. CDR3 loop: CASSLDRQEFGAETQYF. The CDR3 nucleotides are TGTGCCAGCAGCTTAGATCGACAGGAGTTCGGGGCTGAGACCCAGTACTTC.

This chain joins TRBV29-1 and TRBJ2-5; 7 bases match TRBD2. V was pared by 4 bases and J by 2 bases, with 10 bases of the junction left unmatched. Germline-derived CDR1 and CDR2 are SQVTM and ANQGSEA. The CDR3 spans 15 residues. The CDR3 region is CSVGSSGVGQETQYF. In DNA form, the CDR3 reads TGCAGCGTTGGGTCCAGCGGGGTAGGACAAGAGACCCAGTACTTC.

The V call is TRBV18, the J call TRBJ2-2; a weak D match, TRBD1 (5 bases). V was trimmed by 1 base and J by 7 bases, leaving 7 bases between them. The CDR3 sequence is 13 residues long. Germline lookup yields CDR1 KGHSH and CDR2 LQKENI. This CDR3 is CASSPLQGGELFF. The DNA for the CDR3 is TGTGCCAGCTCACCACTCCAGGGCGGGGAGCTGTTTTTT.